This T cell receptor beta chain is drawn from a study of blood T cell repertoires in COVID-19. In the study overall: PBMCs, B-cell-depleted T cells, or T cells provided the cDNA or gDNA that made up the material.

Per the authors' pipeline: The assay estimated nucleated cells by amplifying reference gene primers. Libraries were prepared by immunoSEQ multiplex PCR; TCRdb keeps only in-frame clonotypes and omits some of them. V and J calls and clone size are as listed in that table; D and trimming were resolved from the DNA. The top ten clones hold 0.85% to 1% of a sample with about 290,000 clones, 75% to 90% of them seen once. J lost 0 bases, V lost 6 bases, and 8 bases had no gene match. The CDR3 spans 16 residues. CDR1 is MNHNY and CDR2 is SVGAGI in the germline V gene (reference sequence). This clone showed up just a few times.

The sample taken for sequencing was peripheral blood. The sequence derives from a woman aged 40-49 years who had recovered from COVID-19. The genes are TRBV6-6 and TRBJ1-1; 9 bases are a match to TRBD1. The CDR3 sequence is CASRPGTGRLNTEAFF. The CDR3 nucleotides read TGTGCCAGCAGGCCCGGGACAGGGAGGTTGAACACTGAAGCTTTCTTT.